This TCR beta chain originates from a study of regulatory T cells in long-lasting Graves disease (dated by TCRdb to the early 2020s). Study-wide context: Persistent Graves' disease was defined as persistently positive TSH receptor autoantibodies together with antithyroid drug treatment for over 5 years. Peripheral blood TCR sequencing and RNA sequencing compared persistent Graves' disease patients with newly diagnosed Graves' disease patients. The study was registered as a clinical trial and conducted in China. A total of around 35 samples underwent TCR sequencing, from roughly 13 patients with persistent Graves' disease and approximately 20 patients with newly diagnosed Graves' disease. On average, persistent Graves' disease patients in the clinical cohort had been on antithyroid drugs for about 10 years. Broad study findings and their caveats: The study examined only peripheral blood because the primary lesion, thyroid tissue, could not be accessed. The authors acknowledged the small sample size as a limitation that may reduce accuracy. TRBV28, TRBJ1-2 and TRBJ2-5 were preferentially used in persistent disease, while TRBV20-1 and TRBJ2-1 were favored in newly diagnosed disease. Sequencing and analysis were limited to the TCR beta chain. Patients with persistent disease shared more public clonotypes (around 3,000) than newly diagnosed patients did (about 1,000). Compared with newly diagnosed patients, persistent Graves' disease patients had lower TCR Shannon entropy and fewer highly expanded clones, which suggests clonal expansion.

In light of the paper, this sample's time point label describes: persistent/refractory GD, antithyroid drugs over 5 years with positive TRAb. For both TCR sequencing and RNA sequencing, RNA was extracted from PBMCs in TRIzol. The diagnosis of Graves' disease followed American Thyroid Association guidelines. Patients for the study were recruited at an endocrinology department in Xi'an, China. Each patient gave around 9 milliliters of peripheral blood, collected in an EDTA anticoagulant tube. Ficoll Paque Plus density gradient separation was used to isolate PBMCs, and no further T cell sorting was done. An Agilent 2100 Bioanalyzer and agarose gel were used to assess RNA quality, and a NanoDrop 2000 was used to measure RNA concentration. The germline V gene gives CDR1 as KGHDR and CDR2 as SFDVKD. Germline trimming amounts to 4 bases on V and 4 bases on J, with 4 as the count of junction bases outside the gene matches. The CDR3, cysteine through phenylalanine, is 14 amino acids long. Kept here is only the CDR3 DNA, which spans 42 bases and is read in frame from base 1.

Worth noting for this clonotype: Its antigen remains undetermined. No per-base quality is available; no much larger clone lies one base away.

Library preparation employed multiplex PCR. The instrument was an Illumina HiSeq 4000. TCR beta libraries were built with iRepertoire HTBI primers and Arm-PCR amplification of CDR3 regions. Gel purification was performed on PCR products prior to sequencing. On the authors' methods: Across samples, roughly 60 TRBV and around 15 TRBJ segments were identified and used for gene usage analysis of CDR3 amino acid clonotypes. COPE and FqMerger were used to merge filtered high-quality paired reads into contigs. BLAST was used to align contigs to IMGT TRBV, TRBD and TRBJ reference genes, with CDR3 defined following IMGT. Any clonotype with a frequency above 0.1% was counted as a highly expanded clone. Shannon entropy was used to measure repertoire diversity, and the Gini coefficient was used to measure V-J evenness. A clonotype was considered public if more than one individual shared it. TCRdb trimmed the raw reads at Q25, called clones with MiXCR and kept productive beta chains. Rows matching on CDR3 protein sequence are summarized as one entry with the most common DNA and genes. What appears here as the V and J calls and clone size reflects TCRdb's work, not the paper's. The sample yields about 660,000 distinct CDR3 sequences; 30% were counted once. The ten largest make up around 40% of the sample.

This receptor was taken from a female donor with Graves disease. The sequencing here drew on peripheral blood mononuclear cells (PBMCs), taken when the disease was refractory, from a patient treated with antithyroid drugs. Recombination joined TRBV24-1 with TRBJ2-5; 8 bases in the middle match TRBD1. CDR3 protein: CATSETGGRETQYF. The DNA is TGTGCCACCAGTGAAACAGGGGGGCGAGAGACCCAGTACTTC.